The next 21 T cell receptor beta chains were all read from a single sample in a study of blood T cell repertoires in COVID-19 (dated by TCRdb to about 2020). The library was built by means of the immunoSEQ multiplex PCR assay. TCRdb mirrors the immuneACCESS table, restricted to in-frame sequences. Some clones are absent from its copies; in checked studies, under half trace to an unresolved V gene, and the reason for the others is unknown. A total of under 200,000 clones appear in this sample, approximately 81% of them only once. Of the sample, about 5.8% falls within the top ten clones. The sequencing input was PBMCs or T cells enriched from blood (not recorded which). These TCRs come from a woman aged 35 to 49 with acute COVID-19.

The J gene is TRBJ2-1, the V gene TRBV3-1 (or the pseudogene TRBV3-2), with TRBD1 as a possible D gene (6 bases). The CDR3 is made up of 15 amino acids. The germline V and J ends were trimmed by 1 base and 4 bases, with 11 bases remaining between them. CDR1 LGHDT and CDR2 YNNKEL come from the germline V gene (reference sequence). The CDR3 protein is CASSQGGRQYNEQFF. The DNA of the CDR3 is TGTGCCAGCAGCCAAGGGGGGCGCCAGTACAATGAGCAGTTCTTC.

This clone has a single count. V and J are TRBV7-9 and TRBJ2-7, with D unclear. The V end lost 5 bases, the J end lost 0 bases, and 8 bases lay between the germline ends. CDR1 SEHNR and CDR2 FQNEAQ come from the germline V gene (reference sequence). The length of the CDR3 is 13 residues. The CDR3 spells CASSPLSSYEQYV. As DNA, the CDR3 is TGTGCCAGCAGCCCACTATCCTCCTACGAGCAGTACGTC.

This chain uses TRBV7-6 with TRBJ1-5, with D perhaps matching TRBD1 (5 bases). CDR3 length: 13 residues. The germline V and J ends were trimmed by 1 base and 4 bases, with 5 bases remaining between them. The V gene's germline CDR1 is SGHVS and CDR2 FNYEAQ. The CDR3 spells CASSLDRNQPQHF. The CDR3 coding sequence is TGTGCCAGCAGCTTAGACAGGAATCAGCCCCAGCATTTT.

The chain has TRBV10-3 and TRBJ2-1, with 9 nucleotides matching TRBD1. Germline trimming cut 2 bases from V and 9 bases from J; bases unmatched to any gene: 11. The CDR3 is made up of 16 amino acids. Looked up from germline, CDR1 is ENHRY and CDR2 is SYGVKD. Here the CDR3 reads CAISEGLGQGLSEQFF. The CDR3 DNA follows: TGTGCCATCAGTGAGGGGTTAGGACAGGGGTTATCTGAGCAGTTCTTC.

The rearrangement uses TRBV5-1 and TRBJ2-7; 9 bases fit TRBD1. Germline CDR1 SGHRS, CDR2 YFSETQ. The CDR3 consists of 17 residues. The V and J ends lost 0 bases and 1 base, in that order; junction bases with no gene match: 8. The chain's CDR3 is CASSLDTGGAGSYEQYF. CDR3 DNA sequence: TGCGCCAGCAGCTTGGATACAGGGGGCGCAGGATCCTACGAGCAGTACTTC.

The rearrangement uses TRBV25-1 and TRBJ1-1; D is uncertain. V lost 1 base and J 4 bases, leaving 10 bases between the germline ends. Germline CDR1 MGHDK, CDR2 SYGVNS. This CDR3 region has 14 residues. The CDR3 region is CASSELGTGTEAFF. The CDR3 nucleotides read TGTGCCAGCAGTGAATTGGGTACGGGCACTGAAGCTTTCTTT.

The rearrangement links TRBV21-1 to TRBJ2-5; the table's D gene call, TRBD1, was not cross checked with the DNA. TRBV21-1 is deemed a pseudogene. The CDR3 has 16 amino acids. CDR3 DNA sequence: TGTGCCAGCAGCAAAAAGCCGACAGGGAAGGGAGAGACCCAGTACTTC. It codes for CASSKKPTGKGETQYF.

V is TRBV5-1 and J is TRBJ2-1; 11 nucleotides line up with TRBD2. The CDR3 length is 16 residues. CDR1 SGHRS and CDR2 YFSETQ come from the germline V gene. V was pared by 0 bases and J by 6 bases, with 5 bases of the junction left unmatched. As DNA, the CDR3 is TGCGCCAGCAGCTTGGCCCTACTAGCGGGAGTCAATGAGCAGTTCTTC. Its translation is CASSLALLAGVNEQFF.

This clone was recorded at least ten times. The chain recombines TRBV6-1 with TRBJ1-6, with 7 nucleotides matching TRBD1. Germline values: CDR1 MNHNS, CDR2 SASEGT. The V and J ends lost 3 bases and 6 bases, in that order; junction bases with no gene match: 11. The CDR3 is made up of 17 amino acids. The CDR3, as DNA: TGTGCCAGCAGTGACCCTTGGACAGGTGCATCTAATTCACCCCTCCACTTT. Translated: CASSDPWTGASNSPLHF.

The chain is built from TRBV11-1 and TRBJ2-6; D is unclear. This CDR3 contains 16 residues. CDR1 SGHAT and CDR2 FQDESV come from the germline V gene (reference sequence). Trimming took 3 bases from V and 0 from J, leaving 9 bases between them. The chain's CDR3 is CASSFGSTSGANVLTF. The CDR3 DNA reads TGTGCCAGCAGCTTTGGCAGTACCTCTGGGGCCAACGTCCTGACTTTC.

The chain joins TRBV6-5 to TRBJ1-6, with D tentatively TRBD1 (5 bases). The V gene's germline CDR1 is MNHEY and CDR2 SVGAGI. The V end was cut by 8 bases, the J end by 0 bases, with 8 bases between. This CDR3 is 14 amino acids long. The CDR3 nucleotides are TGTGCCAGCGGCGGGGCCTCCTATAATTCACCCCTCCACTTT. Its protein is CASGGASYNSPLHF.

This clone was seen a handful of times. The chain couples TRBV5-5 to TRBJ2-5; D might be TRBD2 (7 bases). Germline values: CDR1 SGHKS, CDR2 YYEKEE (reference sequence). V was clipped by 1 base and J by 3 bases, with 25 bases between them. The CDR3 is 19 amino acids. In DNA, the CDR3 is TGTGCCAGCAGCTTGAGGGGGGGCCCAGGCTTCCTTGAGAAAGAGACCCAGTACTTC. It yields the protein CASSLRGGPGFLEKETQYF.

This chain connects TRBV6-2 or TRBV6-3 to TRBJ2-2; possible D gene TRBD2, 6 bases. The CDR3 sequence is 17 residues long. Germline V gene lookup returns CDR1 MNHEY and CDR2 SVGEGT. V shed 2 bases and J shed 4 bases, with 17 bases lying between them. CDR3 amino acids: CASSYPDKLAGTGELFF. The CDR3 DNA is TGTGCCAGCAGTTACCCTGATAAACTAGCTGGCACCGGGGAGCTGTTTTTT.

The V call is TRBV7-8, the J call TRBJ2-5; 7 nucleotides agree with TRBD1. Germline V gene lookup returns CDR1 SGHVS and CDR2 FQNEAQ. The CDR3 is 16 residues long. With 3 bases clipped from V and 0 bases from J, the junction kept 7 bases outside the gene matches. CDR3 protein: CASSLGVGQYQETQYF. The CDR3 DNA sequence: TGTGCCAGCAGCTTGGGGGTGGGACAGTACCAAGAGACCCAGTACTTC.

This clone came up once. This chain joins TRBV5-1 and TRBJ2-2; TRBD2 matches at 11 bases. This CDR3 is 16 amino acids long. Trimming removed 4 bases from V and 4 bases from J; junction bases left unmatched: 6. Germline V lookup: CDR1 SGHRS, CDR2 YFSETQ. Here the CDR3 reads CASSQAGTSGTGELFF. CDR3 in DNA: TGCGCCAGCAGCCAGGCCGGGACTAGCGGCACCGGGGAGCTGTTTTTT. The whole variable domain, remainder taken from reference TRBV5-1 and TRBJ2-2, is KAGVTQTPRYLIKTRGQQVTLSCSPISGHRSVSWYQQTPGQGLQFLFEYFSETQRNKGNFPGRFSGRQFSNSRSEMNVSTLELGDSALYLCASSQAGTSGTGELFFGEGSRLTVL.

The chain is built from TRBV2 and TRBJ1-4, with 8 bases matching TRBD1. There are 14 residues in the CDR3. Germline CDR1 is SNHLY and CDR2 is FYNNEI. V shed 6 bases, J shed 7 bases, and the junction held 7 bases outside the gene matches. CDR3 amino acids: CASRDRASGEKLFF. CDR3 coding DNA: TGTGCCAGCAGGGACAGGGCCTCGGGTGAAAAACTGTTTTTT.

A few counts support this clone. No DNA is shown, since the ends of the CDR3 on it are uncertain; the CDR3 is the one TCRdb lists. This sequence joins TRBV29-1 and TRBJ1-2; TRBD1, the table's D call, was not compared with the DNA. Germline-derived CDR1 and CDR2 are SQVTM and ANQGSEA. With termini counted, the CDR3 has 13 amino acids. The CDR3 here is CSIRARGGYGYTF.

Concerning this clone itself: This specimen includes other DNA sequences encoding the same CDR3. The genes are TRBV14 and TRBJ1-2, with 7 bases fitting TRBD1. The CDR3 covers 13 residues. Trimming cost V 2 bases and J 8 bases; bases outside gene matches: 5. Germline V lookup: CDR1 SGHDN, CDR2 FVKESK. The CDR3 sequence: CASSQRQGGGYTF. The CDR3 DNA is TGTGCCAGCAGCCAAAGACAGGGTGGGGGCTACACCTTC. Complete variable domain (other parts from reference TRBV14 and TRBJ1-2): EAGVTQFPSHSVIEKGQTVTLRCDPISGHDNLYWYRRVMGKEIKFLLHFVKESKQDESGMPNNRFLAERTGGTYSTLKVQPAELEDSGVYFCASSQRQGGGYTFGSGTRLTVV.

The chain carries TRBV24-1 and TRBJ2-2; 8 bases match TRBD1. J gave up 4 bases and V 5 bases, and 5 bases lay outside the gene matches. The CDR3 spans 15 residues. Germline V gene sequence: CDR1 KGHDR, CDR2 SFDVKD. CDR3 nucleotides: TGTGCCACCAGTGGACAGGGGACTTCCACCGGGGAGCTGTTTTTT. This gives the protein CATSGQGTSTGELFF.

V gene TRBV6-5 combines with J gene TRBJ2-5, with 8 bases identical to TRBD1. The CDR3 is made up of 14 amino acids. V lost 4 bases and J lost 3; bases outside the gene matches: 4. Germline lookup yields CDR1 MNHEY and CDR2 SVGAGI. Here the CDR3 reads CASSLYRGEETQYF. The CDR3 DNA sequence: TGTGCCAGCAGTTTATACAGGGGGGAAGAGACCCAGTACTTC.

The chain joins TRBV6-1 to TRBJ2-2; no reliable D call. The CDR3 is 15 amino acids. The ends were cut back, 1 base at V and 2 bases at J, with 8 bases in the middle. Germline CDR1 MNHNS, CDR2 SASEGT. CDR3: CASSEGIDNTGELFF. DNA of the CDR3: TGTGCCAGCAGTGAAGGTATAGATAACACCGGGGAGCTGTTTTTT.